One and the same sample provided the 17 T cell receptor beta chains below, sequenced in a study of ipilimumab plus nivolumab after autologous stem cell transplantation. The table came from immunoSEQ multiplex PCR; TCRdb's copy has only in-frame clones and leaves some out. There are about 40,000 clones in the sample; roughly 92% occur only once, and under 0.9% lies in the top ten. The sequences come from PBMCs, collected in a trial of ipilimumab plus nivolumab as post-transplant consolidation. The receptors were gathered from a male donor with multiple myeloma.

The chain has TRBV4-1 and TRBJ2-6; the D gene is possibly TRBD2 (5 bases). Germline assignment: CDR1 MGHRA and CDR2 YSYEKL. Trimming stripped 0 bases from V and 0 bases from J, with 9 bases between. CDR3 length: 17 amino acids. The CDR3 loop is CASSQEWRASGANVLTF. In nucleotides, the CDR3 is TGCGCCAGCAGCCAAGAGTGGCGGGCCTCTGGGGCCAACGTCCTGACTTTC.

The rearrangement links TRBV5-1 to TRBJ2-3; no reliable D call. Germline V gene sequence: CDR1 SGHRS, CDR2 YFSETQ. There are 14 residues in the CDR3. Trimming stripped 0 bases from V and 2 bases from J, with 7 bases between. The CDR3 DNA sequence: TGCGCCAGCAGCTTGGAACAGAACACAGATACGCAGTATTTT. It specifies CASSLEQNTDTQYF.

This clone was detected only once. The chain recombines TRBV27 with TRBJ2-7, with TRBD1 matching over 7 bases. Unmatched junction bases numbered 8, after V lost 11 bases and J lost 4 bases. The germline gives CDR1 MNHEY, CDR2 SMNVEV (reference sequence). There are 12 residues in the CDR3. The CDR3 reads CASRQGGYEQYF. The CDR3 DNA follows: TGTGCCTCCCGACAGGGTGGGTACGAGCAGTACTTC.

The chain is built from TRBV18 and TRBJ1-4; D is perhaps TRBD1 (6 bases). CDR1 and CDR2 (germline): KGHSH, LQKENI. Trimming removed 2 bases at V and 5 bases at J, with 9 bases between. The CDR3 runs 14 residues. CDR3 amino acids: CASSPGGRNEKLFF. The CDR3 DNA sequence: TGTGCCAGCTCACCAGGGGGGCGGAATGAAAAACTGTTTTTT.

The chain couples TRBV6-6 to TRBJ2-1; the match to TRBD2 covers 14 bases. The CDR3 covers 16 residues. V dropped 7 bases and J dropped 4; count of bases not matched to a gene: 6. Germline V gene lookup returns CDR1 MNHNY and CDR2 SVGAGI (reference sequence). The CDR3 DNA sequence: TGTGCCAGCATCGGACTAGCGGGAGGTACGTACAATGAGCAGTTCTTC. It codes for CASIGLAGGTYNEQFF.

The chain couples TRBV18 to TRBJ2-3, with 12 bases lining up with TRBD2. The V gene end was trimmed by 3 bases and the J gene end by 4 bases; junction bases not matched to a gene: 20. This CDR3 contains 21 residues. The germline CDR1 and CDR2 sequences are KGHSH and LQKENI. For the CDR3, the DNA is TGTGCCAGCTCACCCGGAAACCCGCTAGCGGGGGGGCCCTTTGATGCAGATACGCAGTATTTT. Protein sequence: CASSPGNPLAGGPFDADTQYF. The complete variable domain, with remaining parts taken from reference TRBV18 and TRBJ2-3, reads NAGVMQNPRHLVRRRGQEARLRCSPMKGHSHVYWYRQLPEEGLKFMVYLQKENIIDESGMPKERFSAEFPKEGPSILRIQQVVRGDSAAYFCASSPGNPLAGGPFDADTQYFGPGTRLTVL.

The chain employs TRBV4-2 and TRBJ2-6; the D gene is possibly TRBD1 (6 bases). V dropped 4 bases and J dropped 0 bases, with 19 bases sitting between them. Per germline, CDR1 LGHNA and CDR2 YNFKEQ. The CDR3 extends over 19 amino acids. The CDR3 loop is CASSPTGPQGHSGANVLTF. The CDR3 DNA reads as TGTGCCAGCAGCCCGACGGGCCCACAGGGCCACTCTGGGGCCAACGTCCTGACTTTC.

The chain uses TRBV5-6 and TRBJ2-2; TRBD2 aligns across 8 bases. This CDR3 is 18 amino acids long. Germline V gives CDR1 SGHDT, CDR2 YYEEEE. The junction had 12 bases not matched to a gene; V was cut back by 1 base and J by 4 bases. CDR3 coding DNA: TGTGCCAGCAGCTTGAGCGGGGGATCTAGCTGGGGCACCGGGGAGCTGTTTTTT. Protein product: CASSLSGGSSWGTGELFF.

The rearrangement links TRBV7-3 to TRBJ2-2, with D possibly called TRBD1 or TRBD2 (5 bases each). V lost 5 bases and J lost 2, with 21 bases in between. The germline V gene has CDR1 SGHTA and CDR2 FQGTGA. The CDR3 totals 18 residues. DNA for the CDR3: TGTGCCAGCAGCCCGGGGTGGGGCGATGCGGAAAACACCGGGGAGCTGTTTTTT. It specifies CASSPGWGDAENTGELFF.

This sequence joins TRBV27 and TRBJ2-5; a weak D match, TRBD2 (6 bases). Trimming took off 6 bases at V and 2 bases at J, with 13 bases between the two ends. CDR3 length: 14 amino acids. Germline CDR1 reads MNHEY; CDR2 reads SMNVEV (reference sequence). CDR3 in amino acids: CASSYMGLQETQYF. For the CDR3, the DNA is TGTGCCAGCAGCTACATGGGACTTCAAGAGACCCAGTACTTC.

V is TRBV27 and J is TRBJ1-1, with no clear D. Trimming cost V 6 bases and J 4 bases, with 15 bases left between them. Germline V gene sequence: CDR1 MNHEY, CDR2 SMNVEV (reference sequence). The CDR3 length is 14 residues. The CDR3 bases are TGTGCCAGCAGCCCCGGAGTCCCTAGCACTGAAGCTTTCTTT. Translation: CASSPGVPSTEAFF.

This clone occurred once. For the CDR3, the DNA is TGCGCCAGCAGCTTCACTAGCGGGGGGGTTAACACCGGGGAGCTGTTTTTT. Encoded protein: CASSFTSGGVNTGELFF. The rearrangement joins TRBV5-1 to TRBJ2-2; 13 positions agree with TRBD2. This CDR3 is 17 amino acids long. Germline CDR1 is SGHRS and CDR2 is YFSETQ. V shed 2 bases and J 2 bases; nucleotides not matched to a gene: 3.

The chain joins TRBV7-9 to TRBJ2-5; D gene uncertain. Deletions cut 0 bases from V and 5 bases from J, with 10 bases between. CDR3 length: 14 residues. From germline, CDR1 is SEHNR and CDR2 FQNEAQ (reference sequence). The CDR3 bases are TGTGCCAGCAGCTTAGCAATGGCGTCGGAGACCCAGTACTTC. Translated: CASSLAMASETQYF.

The chain recombines TRBV10-3 with TRBJ1-3; D is unclear. The CDR3 loop spans 16 amino acids. Trimming took 2 bases from V and 2 from J, leaving 13 bases between them. CDR1 is ENHRY and CDR2 is SYGVKD in the germline V gene. The DNA for the CDR3 is TGTGCCATCAGTGAGGACATACACTTTCCTGGAAACACCATATATTTT. It codes for CAISEDIHFPGNTIYF.

The chain uses TRBV19 and TRBJ1-1; D is undetermined. Germline assignment: CDR1 LNHDA and CDR2 SQIVND (reference sequence). The V end was cut by 6 bases, the J end by 1 base, with 15 bases between. The CDR3 runs to 15 residues. CDR3 sequence (DNA): TGTGCCAGTAGAAGAGCGTCTACCTCGAACACTGAAGCTTTCTTT. Translating gives CASRRASTSNTEAFF.

The chain is built from TRBV27 and TRBJ2-1, with 9 bases fitting TRBD2. The germline V gene encodes CDR1 MNHEY and CDR2 SMNVEV (reference sequence). The trim removed 3 bases at V and 7 bases at J, leaving 10 bases unmatched. The CDR3 covers 16 residues. CDR3 bases: TGTGCCAGCAGTTTTTTTGCGGGAGGGCCGAGGAATGAGCAGTTCTTC. This gives the protein CASSFFAGGPRNEQFF.

The DNA for the CDR3 is TGCGCCAGCAGAAACAGGGGCCGTAGCAATCAGCCCCAGCATTTT. Protein: CASRNRGRSNQPQHF. The chain has TRBV23-1 and TRBJ1-5; 7 nucleotides agree with TRBD1. TRBV23-1 is noted as an ORF with a role that remains uncertain. CDR3 size: 15 residues. After removal of 6 bases from V and 0 bases from J, the junction contained 5 bases not matched to a gene.